This T cell receptor beta chain was sequenced for a study of control samples from healthy donors and cancer patients. This clone was seen just once. Germline V gene lookup returns CDR1 LNHDA and CDR2 SQIVND (reference sequence). The V and J ends lost 6 bases and 0 bases, in that order; junction bases with no gene match: 12. The CDR3 has 17 amino acids. This table comes from immunoSEQ multiplex PCR, and its TCRdb copy is limited to in-frame clones, with some not included. The table has over 150,000 clones, about 94% seen once. Input material: PBMCs. This receptor was identified in a man in his 60s with colorectal cancer. V is TRBV19 and J is TRBJ2-7, with 9 positions matching TRBD1. DNA of the CDR3: TGTGCCAGTAGCCCAACCGGGACAGGGATGGTCTCCTACGAGCAGTACTTC. It is translated as CASSPTGTGMVSYEQYF.